The rows below give T cell receptor beta chains drawn from one sample of a study of blood T cell repertoires in COVID-19. Measured with immunoSEQ multiplex PCR; TCRdb has only the in-frame clones, and not every one. The sample has fewer than 200,000 clones, around 89% seen once. Sequencing was done on a sample of peripheral blood. Every receptor here comes from a man between 60 and 75 years old with acute or convalescent COVID-19. Both conserved end residues are part of each CDR3. D genes are given only for firm matches. Only some rows state a clone size, as once, few, many or a class for expanded clones.

TRBV5-6	TRBJ1-1	NA	NA	TGTGCCAGCAGTTACACAGGGAACACTGAAGCTTTCTTT	CASSYTGNTEAFF
TRBV27	TRBJ1-2	TRBD1	NA	TGTGCCAGCAGGTTTCAGGGGGCGAGGGGCTACACCTTC	CASRFQGARGYTF
TRBV19	TRBJ2-7	TRBD2	NA	TGTGCCAGTGGCTTGACCCTCGGGGGGAGGTACGAGCAGTACTTC	CASGLTLGGRYEQYF
TRBV6-2/TRBV6-3	TRBJ1-1	NA	NA	TGTGCCAGCAGTTTCCTGAGGAGCACTGAAGCTTTCTTT	CASSFLRSTEAFF
TRBV30	TRBJ1-6	NA	few	TGTGCCAGCGAGGGGGATCTGCTTAATTCACCCCTCCACTTT	CASEGDLLNSPLHF
TRBV6-4	TRBJ2-1	NA	once	TGTGCCAGCAGGCTGGGGGGGGCCCACAATGAGCAGTTCTTC	CASRLGGAHNEQFF
TRBV6-6	TRBJ2-3	TRBD2	NA	TGTGCCAGCAGGCGGGGAGGGGAGGATACGCAGTATTTT	CASRRGGEDTQYF
TRBV5-1	TRBJ2-2	NA	once	TGCGCCAGCAGCTTGGGGCCAGGGAATACCGCGAACACCGGGGAGCTGTTTTTT	CASSLGPGNTANTGELFF
TRBV3-1/TRBV3-2	TRBJ1-1	NA	few	TGTGCCAGCAGCCAGTGGACTGAGAACACTGAAGCTTTCTTT	CASSQWTENTEAFF
TRBV2	TRBJ1-2	NA	NA	TGTGCCAGCAGTGATTGGGGGCCAGGGATCGGCTACACCTTC	CASSDWGPGIGYTF
TRBV3-1/TRBV3-2	TRBJ1-2	NA	NA	TGTGCCAGCAGCCAAGATCCGGGGGGCTACACCTTC	CASSQDPGGYTF
TRBV5-4	TRBJ2-3	NA	NA	TGTGCCAGCAGCCTGGACGGGACAAGCACAGATACGCAGTATTTT	CASSLDGTSTDTQYF